The present T cell receptor beta chain was sequenced within a study of blood T cell repertoires in COVID-19. Study in general: Donors in the United States, Italy and Spain gave samples during acute or convalescent COVID-19. The cDNA or gDNA used as material had been derived from T cells, B-cell-depleted T cells, or PBMCs.

By share of the sample, this clone is medium-sized. Original analysis: The authors estimated nucleated cell counts from reference gene primer amplification. Libraries were prepared by immunoSEQ multiplex PCR; TCRdb keeps only in-frame clonotypes and omits some of them. V, J and clone size were drawn from that table, and D and trimming were deduced from the DNA. The sample shows just over 150,000 clones, 70% to 85% of them seen only once. Material: peripheral blood. This receptor was identified in a woman between 45 and 60 years old with acute or convalescent COVID-19.

DNA of the CDR3: TGTGCCAGCAGCGACGGGATGGGCTATGGCTACACCTTC. The encoded protein is CASSDGMGYGYTF. The chain joins TRBV2 to TRBJ1-2; D is unresolved. V shed 6 bases and J shed 4 bases, with 12 bases lying between them. Germline V gene lookup returns CDR1 SNHLY and CDR2 FYNNEI. This CDR3 is built from 13 residues.